This T cell receptor beta chain was sequenced for a study of T cell responses to AZD1222 COVID-19 vaccine. The repertoire was sequenced with immunoSEQ multiplex PCR; TCRdb's copy has only in-frame clones and lacks some. The sample consists of more than 120,000 clones, around 90% of them appearing once. CDR1 and CDR2 from the germline V gene are SGHTA and FQGTGA. Trimming shortened V by 5 bases and J by 0 bases, and 12 bases separated the two germline ends. The CDR3 sequence is 15 residues long. The sequencing here drew on peripheral blood, taken 28 days after the second dose of the MenACWY control vaccine. The V and J genes are TRBV7-3 and TRBJ2-3, with D perhaps being TRBD1 or TRBD2 (5 bases each). The clonotype originates from an adult who received the MenACWY meningococcal vaccine as a control. CDR3 sequence (DNA): TGTGCCAGCAGCCCGGACCGGGACAGCACAGATACGCAGTATTTT. It codes for CASSPDRDSTDTQYF. Together with reference TRBV7-3 and TRBJ2-3, the CDR3 gives the full variable domain: GAGVSQTPSNKVTEKGKYVELRCDPISGHTALYWYRQSLGQGPEFLIYFQGTGAADDSGLPNDRFFAVRPEGSVSTLKIQRTERGDSAVYLCASSPDRDSTDTQYFGPGTRLTVL.